This paragraph covers one TCR beta chain sequence. This sample is drawn from a study of blood T cell repertoires in COVID-19. Study-wide background: The United States, Italy and Spain were the sources of the acute and convalescent COVID-19 samples. From T cells, B-cell-depleted T cells, or PBMCs came the material, which was cDNA or gDNA.

This CDR3 region has 13 residues. Germline CDR1 SGHAT, CDR2 FQNNGV. Trimming took off 4 bases at V and 7 bases at J, with 13 bases between the two ends. Per the original methods: For nucleated cells, counts were estimated from reference gene primer amplification. Sequencing was performed with immunoSEQ multiplex PCR; in TCRdb, only in-frame clones are kept and a portion is missing. Clonal size and the V and J genes are those of that table, whereas D and trimming came from the DNA. The table lists roughly 100,000 clones, about 91% of them singletons. This chain uses TRBV11-2 with TRBJ1-1, with D perhaps TRBD1 (5 bases). The clonotype originates from a woman of 80 years or more with active COVID-19. What was sequenced was peripheral blood. In nucleotides, the CDR3 is TGTGCCAGCAGCTCTAGCGGGGGGTTTGAAGCTTTCTTT. Protein: CASSSSGGFEAFF.